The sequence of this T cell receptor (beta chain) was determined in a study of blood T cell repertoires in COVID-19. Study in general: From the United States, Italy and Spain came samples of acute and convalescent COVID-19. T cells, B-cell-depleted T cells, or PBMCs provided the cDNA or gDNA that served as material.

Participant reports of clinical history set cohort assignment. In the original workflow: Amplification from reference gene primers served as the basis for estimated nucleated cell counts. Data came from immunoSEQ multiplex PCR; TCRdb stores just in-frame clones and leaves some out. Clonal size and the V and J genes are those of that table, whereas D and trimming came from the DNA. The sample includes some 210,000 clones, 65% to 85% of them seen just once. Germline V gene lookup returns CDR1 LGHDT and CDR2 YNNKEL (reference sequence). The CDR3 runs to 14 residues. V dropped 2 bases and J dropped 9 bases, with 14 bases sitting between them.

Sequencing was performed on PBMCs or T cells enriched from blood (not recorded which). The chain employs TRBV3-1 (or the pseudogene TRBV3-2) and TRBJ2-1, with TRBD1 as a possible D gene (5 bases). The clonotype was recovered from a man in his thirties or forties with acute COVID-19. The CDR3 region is CASSQRGQGGEQFF. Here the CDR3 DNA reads TGTGCCAGCAGCCAACGCGGCCAGGGCGGTGAGCAGTTCTTC.